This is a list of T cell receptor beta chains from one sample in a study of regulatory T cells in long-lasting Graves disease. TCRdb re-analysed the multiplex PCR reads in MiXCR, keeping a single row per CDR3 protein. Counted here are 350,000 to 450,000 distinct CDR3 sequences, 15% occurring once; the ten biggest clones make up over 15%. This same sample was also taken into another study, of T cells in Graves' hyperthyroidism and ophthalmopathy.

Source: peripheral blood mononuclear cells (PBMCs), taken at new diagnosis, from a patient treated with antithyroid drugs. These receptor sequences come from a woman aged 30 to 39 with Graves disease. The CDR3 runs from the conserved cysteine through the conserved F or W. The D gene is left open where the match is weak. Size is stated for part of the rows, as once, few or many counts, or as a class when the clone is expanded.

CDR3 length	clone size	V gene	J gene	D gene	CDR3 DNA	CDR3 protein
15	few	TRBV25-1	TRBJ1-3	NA	TGTGCCAGCAGTGAATATATGGGGACGGGAAACACCATATATTTT	CASSEYMGTGNTIYF
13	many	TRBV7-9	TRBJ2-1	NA	TGTGCCAGCAGCTTCATAAGAGGCAATGAGCAGTTCTTC	CASSFIRGNEQFF
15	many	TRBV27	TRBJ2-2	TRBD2	TGTGCCAGCAGTCCGCTAGCGGAGAACACCGGGGAGCTGTTTTTT	CASSPLAENTGELFF
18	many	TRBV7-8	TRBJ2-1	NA	TGTGCCAGCAGTCGACAATTGGGGCAGATTAAGCGGTACAATGAGCAGTTCTTC	CASSRQLGQIKRYNEQFF
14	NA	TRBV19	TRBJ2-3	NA	TGTGCCAGTAGGTCGATTAAAAGCACAGATACGCAGTATTTT	CASRSIKSTDTQYF
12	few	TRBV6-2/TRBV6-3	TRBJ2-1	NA	TGTGCCAGCAGTTACGGAGTTAATGAGCAGTTCTTC	CASSYGVNEQFF
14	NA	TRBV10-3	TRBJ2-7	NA	TGTGCCATCAGTGACTTGGGAACCCTCTACGAGCAGTACTTC	CAISDLGTLYEQYF
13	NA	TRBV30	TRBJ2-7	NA	TGTGCCTGGAGTGTAAGTAACTCCTACGAGCAGTACTTC	CAWSVSNSYEQYF
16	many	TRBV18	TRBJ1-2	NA	TGTGCCAGCTCACCGATCGGGGGCAGAGGACTATGGGGCTACACCTTC	CASSPIGGRGLWGYTF
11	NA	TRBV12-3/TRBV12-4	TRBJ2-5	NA	TGTGCCAGCCTACAGGGAAGCACGATGGGCTTC	CASLQGSTMGF
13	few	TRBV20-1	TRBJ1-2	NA	TGCAGTGCTGTCGGGGGTCGCGACTATGGCTACACCTTC	CSAVGGRDYGYTF
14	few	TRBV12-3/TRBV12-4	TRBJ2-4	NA	TGTGCCAGCAGTTTTGTTATAGCCAAAAACATTCAGTACTTC	CASSFVIAKNIQYF
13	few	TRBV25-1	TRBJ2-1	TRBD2	TGTGCCAGCAGTCGGGAGGGCGGCAATGAGCAGTTCTTC	CASSREGGNEQFF
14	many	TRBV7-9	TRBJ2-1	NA	TGTGCCAGCAGCACAAGTTCAGTCTACAATGAGCAGTTCTTC	CASSTSSVYNEQFF
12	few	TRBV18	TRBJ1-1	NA	TGTGCCAGCTCACCCGGACAGTTTGAAGCTTTCTTT	CASSPGQFEAFF
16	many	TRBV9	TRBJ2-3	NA	TGTGCCAGCAGCATCCCCGGTGGGACTGCACTTGATACGCAGTATTTT	CASSIPGGTALDTQYF
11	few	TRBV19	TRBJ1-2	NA	TGTGCCAGTGAGTACAACTATGGCTACACCTTC	CASEYNYGYTF
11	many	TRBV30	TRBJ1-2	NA	TGTGCCTCCACCGGGGGCTATGGCTACACCTTC	CASTGGYGYTF
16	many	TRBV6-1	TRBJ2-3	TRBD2	TGTGCCAGCAGGACACAGACTAGCGGGAGCCAAGATACGCAGTATTTT	CASRTQTSGSQDTQYF
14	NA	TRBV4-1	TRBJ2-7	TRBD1	TGCGCCAGCAGCCAGGGACAGCTTGGCTACGAGCAGTACTTC	CASSQGQLGYEQYF
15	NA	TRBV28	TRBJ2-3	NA	TGTGCCAGCAGTTTATTGGGGGAGGGCACAGATACGCAGTATTTT	CASSLLGEGTDTQYF
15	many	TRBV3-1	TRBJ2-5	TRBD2	TGTGCCAGCAGCCAAGGTGGGAGGGCCGGTGAGACCCAGTACTTC	CASSQGGRAGETQYF
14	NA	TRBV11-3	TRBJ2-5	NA	TGTGCCAGCAGCCCCCGGGGGAGCCAAGGGACCCAGTACTTC	CASSPRGSQGTQYF
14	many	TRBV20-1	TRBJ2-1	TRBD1	TGCAGTGCTGAGGGGCAGGGGGCGCGGGGTGAGCAGTTCTTC	CSAEGQGARGEQFF
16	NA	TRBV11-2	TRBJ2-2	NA	TGTGCCAGCAGCTTAAAGGCGGGAATTTTGTCCGGGGAGCTGTTTTTT	CASSLKAGILSGELFF
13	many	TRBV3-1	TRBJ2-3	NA	TGTGCCAGCCGGGACTCCCGTATGGATACGCAGTATTTT	CASRDSRMDTQYF
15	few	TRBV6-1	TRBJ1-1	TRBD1	TGTGCCAGCAACCGGGACAGGGAGATGAACACTGAAGCTTTCTTT	CASNRDREMNTEAFF
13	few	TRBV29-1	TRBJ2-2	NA	TGCAGCGTTCAAGTTCGGAACACCGGGGAGCTGTTTTTT	CSVQVRNTGELFF
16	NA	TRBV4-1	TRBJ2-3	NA	TGCGCCAGCAGCCAAGATTTCGTGCAGAACACAGATACGCAGTATTTT	CASSQDFVQNTDTQYF
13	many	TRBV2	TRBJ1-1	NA	TGTGCCAGCAGTGAGGCAGGTCTATCGGGAGCTTTCTTT	CASSEAGLSGAFF
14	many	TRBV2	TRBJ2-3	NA	TGTGCCAGCAGTGAACAGGGACCCACAGATACGCAGTATTTT	CASSEQGPTDTQYF
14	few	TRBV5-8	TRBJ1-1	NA	TGTGCCAGCAGACGGGACACCCGGAACACTGAAGCTTTCTTT	CASRRDTRNTEAFF
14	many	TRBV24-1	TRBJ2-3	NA	TGTGCCACCAGTGATCGGGACAGCACAGATACGCAGTATTTT	CATSDRDSTDTQYF
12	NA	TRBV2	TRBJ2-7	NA	TGTGCCAGCAGTTTCCCCCCCTACGAGCAGTACTTC	CASSFPPYEQYF
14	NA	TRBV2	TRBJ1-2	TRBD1	TGTGCCAGCAGTGACGACAGGGGTAGCTATGGCTACACCTTC	CASSDDRGSYGYTF
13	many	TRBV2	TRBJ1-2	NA	TGTGCCAGCAGTGGTGGGTCTAACTATGGCTACACCTTC	CASSGGSNYGYTF
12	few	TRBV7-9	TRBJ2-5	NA	TGTGCCAGCAGCCGGGACTTAGAGACCCAGTACTTC	CASSRDLETQYF
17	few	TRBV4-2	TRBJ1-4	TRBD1	TGTGCCAGCAGCTCAGCGCCGACCAGGACAGGGGACGAAAAACTGTTTTTT	CASSSAPTRTGDEKLFF
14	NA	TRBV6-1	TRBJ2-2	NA	TGTGCCAGCAGTACGTCTCTAGGGGCCGGGGAGCTGTTTTTT	CASSTSLGAGELFF
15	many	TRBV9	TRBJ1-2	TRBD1	TGTGCCAGCAGCGCGAGCCCGGGACAGGGATATGGCTACACCTTC	CASSASPGQGYGYTF
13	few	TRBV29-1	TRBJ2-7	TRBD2	TGCAGTGTGGGACTAGCGGGAGCCTACGAGCAGTACTTC	CSVGLAGAYEQYF
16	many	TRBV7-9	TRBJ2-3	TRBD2	TGTGCCAGCAGCCCCTCCGGACTAGCGGCCGAGGATACGCAGTATTTT	CASSPSGLAAEDTQYF
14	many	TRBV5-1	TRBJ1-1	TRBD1	TGCGCCAGCAGCGAAGACAGGGAAAACACTGAAGCTTTCTTT	CASSEDRENTEAFF
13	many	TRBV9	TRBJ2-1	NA	TGTGCCAGCAGCGGCGGAGGGTACAATGAGCAGTTCTTC	CASSGGGYNEQFF